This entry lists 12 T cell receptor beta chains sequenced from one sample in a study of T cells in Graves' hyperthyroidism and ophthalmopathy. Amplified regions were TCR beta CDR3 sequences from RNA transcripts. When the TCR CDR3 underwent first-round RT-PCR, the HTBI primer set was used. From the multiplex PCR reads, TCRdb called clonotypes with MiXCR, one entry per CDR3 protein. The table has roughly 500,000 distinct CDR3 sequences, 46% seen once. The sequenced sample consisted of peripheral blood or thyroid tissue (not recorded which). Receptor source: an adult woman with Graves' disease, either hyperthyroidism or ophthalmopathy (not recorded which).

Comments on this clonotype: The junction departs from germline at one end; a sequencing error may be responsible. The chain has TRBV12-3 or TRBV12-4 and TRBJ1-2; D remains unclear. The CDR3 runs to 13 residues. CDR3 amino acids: CASSLAAPYCYTF. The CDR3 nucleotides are TGTGCCAGCAGTCTAGCCGCCCCCTATTGCTACACCTTC.

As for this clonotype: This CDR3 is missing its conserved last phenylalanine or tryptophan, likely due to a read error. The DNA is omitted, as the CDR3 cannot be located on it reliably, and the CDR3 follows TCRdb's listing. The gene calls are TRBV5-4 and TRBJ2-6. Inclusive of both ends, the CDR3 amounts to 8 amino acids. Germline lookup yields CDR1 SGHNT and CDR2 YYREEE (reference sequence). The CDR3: CASSLGSQ.

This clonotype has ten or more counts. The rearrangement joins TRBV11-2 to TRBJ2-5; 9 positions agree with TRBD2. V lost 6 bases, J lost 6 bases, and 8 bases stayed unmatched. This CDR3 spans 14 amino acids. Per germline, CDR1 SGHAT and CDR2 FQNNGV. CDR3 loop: CASSLASGTQTQYF. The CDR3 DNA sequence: TGTGCCAGCAGTCTGGCTAGCGGGACTCAGACCCAGTACTTC.

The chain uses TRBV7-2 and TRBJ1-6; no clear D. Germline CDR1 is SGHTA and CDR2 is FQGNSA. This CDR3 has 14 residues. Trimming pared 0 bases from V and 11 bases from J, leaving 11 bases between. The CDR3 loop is CASSLANRVAPLHF. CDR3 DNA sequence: TGTGCCAGCAGCTTAGCGAACCGGGTGGCACCCCTCCACTTT. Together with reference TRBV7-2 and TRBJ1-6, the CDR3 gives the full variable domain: GAGVSQSPSNKVTEKGKDVELRCDPISGHTALYWYRQSLGQGLEFLIYFQGNSAPDKSGLPSDRFSAERTGGSVSTLTIQRTQQEDSAVYLCASSLANRVAPLHFGNGTRLTVT.

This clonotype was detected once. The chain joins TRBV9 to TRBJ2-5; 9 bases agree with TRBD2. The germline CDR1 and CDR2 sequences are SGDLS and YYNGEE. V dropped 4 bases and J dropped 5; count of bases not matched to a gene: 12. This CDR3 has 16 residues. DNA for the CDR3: TGTGCCAGCAGCTCCTTGCGCGGGAGGGCCGCCGAGACCCAGTACTTC. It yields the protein CASSSLRGRAAETQYF.

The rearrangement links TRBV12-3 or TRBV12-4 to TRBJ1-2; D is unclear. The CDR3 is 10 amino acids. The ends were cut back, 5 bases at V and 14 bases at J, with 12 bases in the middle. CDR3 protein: CASSEELATF. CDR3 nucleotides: TGTGCCAGCAGTGAAGAGTTAGCGACCTTC.

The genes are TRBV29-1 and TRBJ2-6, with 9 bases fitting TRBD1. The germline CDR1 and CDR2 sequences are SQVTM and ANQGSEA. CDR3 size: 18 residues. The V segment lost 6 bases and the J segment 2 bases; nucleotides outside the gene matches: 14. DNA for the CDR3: TGCAGCGTATGGGATTTGGGACAGGGAGAAACTGGGGCCAACGTCCTGACTTTC. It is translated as CSVWDLGQGETGANVLTF.

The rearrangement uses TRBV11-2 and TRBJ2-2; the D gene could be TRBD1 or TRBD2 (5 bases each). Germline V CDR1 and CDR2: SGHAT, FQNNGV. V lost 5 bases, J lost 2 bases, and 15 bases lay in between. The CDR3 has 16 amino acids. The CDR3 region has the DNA TGTGCCAGCAGCCCCCGGGGTGGGGGAAACACCGGGGAGCTGTTTTTT. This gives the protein CASSPRGGGNTGELFF.

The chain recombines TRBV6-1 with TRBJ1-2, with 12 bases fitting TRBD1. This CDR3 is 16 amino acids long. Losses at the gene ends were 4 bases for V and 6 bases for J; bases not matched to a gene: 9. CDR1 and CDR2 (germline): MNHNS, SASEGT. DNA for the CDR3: TGTGCCAGCAGTGGAGCGGGACAGGGGGCATCTGATGGCTACACCTTC. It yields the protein CASSGAGQGASDGYTF.

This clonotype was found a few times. The CDR3 protein is CASSPGLAGAGETQYF. CDR3 DNA sequence: TGTGCCAGCAGCCCCGGACTAGCGGGAGCAGGGGAGACCCAGTACTTC. The chain employs TRBV7-9 and TRBJ2-5, with TRBD2 matching 13 bases. Germline values: CDR1 SEHNR, CDR2 FQNEAQ (reference sequence). The CDR3 has 16 residues. The V and J ends lost 5 bases and 5 bases, in that order; junction bases with no gene match: 8.

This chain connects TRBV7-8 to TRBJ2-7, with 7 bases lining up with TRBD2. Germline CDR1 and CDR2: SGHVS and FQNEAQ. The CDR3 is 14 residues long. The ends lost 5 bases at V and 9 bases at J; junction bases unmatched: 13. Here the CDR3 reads CASSRGAGLGRQYF. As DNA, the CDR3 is TGTGCCAGCAGCAGGGGAGCGGGACTCGGAAGGCAGTACTTC.

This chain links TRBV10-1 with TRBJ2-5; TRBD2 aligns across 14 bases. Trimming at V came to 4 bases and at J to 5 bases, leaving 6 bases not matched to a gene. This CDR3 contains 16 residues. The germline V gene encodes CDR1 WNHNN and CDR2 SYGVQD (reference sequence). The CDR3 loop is CASSGGLAGAEETQYF. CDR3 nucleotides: TGCGCCAGCAGTGGGGGACTAGCGGGAGCGGAGGAGACCCAGTACTTC.